Presented here are 8 T cell receptor beta chains from one specimen sequenced in a study of CD8 T cells in ankylosing spondylitis. Study findings and constraints: Characteristic of ankylosing spondylitis blood, it appeared, was a TCR beta motif comprising roughly eight highly homologous variants.

Their antigens are not known. TCRdb redid the calling of the 5' RACE reads with MiXCR, one entry per CDR3 protein. The sample contains 200,000 to 250,000 distinct CDR3 sequences, about 6.7% of which appear only once. The sequenced sample consisted of blood, either unsorted or a sorted T cell fraction (not recorded which). The receptors stem from a male donor with ankylosing spondylitis.

This clonotype showed up many times. The chain links TRBV27 to TRBJ2-5; D is perhaps TRBD2 (5 bases). Germline lookup yields CDR1 MNHEY and CDR2 SMNVEV (reference sequence). The CDR3 length is 13 residues. Trimming stripped 6 bases from V and 0 bases from J, with 8 bases between. Here the CDR3 reads CASREENQETQYF. The CDR3, as DNA: TGTGCCAGCAGGGAGGAGAACCAAGAGACCCAGTACTTC.

The chain recombines TRBV9 with TRBJ2-2, with D perhaps matching TRBD1 (6 bases). Germline CDR1 and CDR2: SGDLS and YYNGEE. V dropped 4 bases and J dropped 3 bases, with 16 bases sitting between them. CDR3 length: 16 residues. The DNA of the CDR3 is TGTGCCAGCAGCCCAGAGGACAGATGGGACACCGGGGAGCTGTTTTTT. Translating it yields CASSPEDRWDTGELFF.

The J gene is TRBJ2-7, the V gene TRBV28; TRBD1 aligns across 8 bases. With V trimmed by 5 bases and J by 4 bases, 19 bases remained unmatched. Germline assignment: CDR1 MDHEN and CDR2 SYDVKM. The CDR3 extends over 18 amino acids. CDR3 sequence reads: CASSTPIRRQGREYEQYF. The CDR3 coding sequence is TGTGCCAGCAGTACCCCCATACGAAGACAGGGGAGAGAGTACGAGCAGTACTTC.

This clonotype was found many times. This chain links TRBV6-2 or TRBV6-3 with TRBJ1-1; D uncertain. Germline V gene sequence: CDR1 MNHEY, CDR2 SVGEGT. The CDR3 has 16 amino acids. V dropped 4 bases and J dropped 4 bases, with 19 bases sitting between them. The CDR3 loop is CASSFFLRTGFTEAFF. For the CDR3, the DNA is TGTGCCAGCAGTTTTTTTCTCCGGACGGGGTTCACTGAAGCTTTCTTT.

In its sample, this clonotype was seen many times. The chain combines TRBV11-2 with TRBJ2-1; D tentatively reads TRBD1 or TRBD2 (5 bases each). Trimming removed 1 base at V and 10 bases at J, with 11 bases between. The CDR3 spans 13 residues. In germline, CDR1 is SGHAT, CDR2 FQNNGV. As DNA, the CDR3 is TGTGCCAGCAGCTTAGGACGGGACCGGGAGCAGTTCTTC. It codes for CASSLGRDREQFF.

This rearrangement joins TRBV7-2 to TRBJ2-7; perhaps TRBD2 as D (6 bases). The V end lost 3 bases, the J end lost 0 bases, and 15 bases lay between the germline ends. The germline V gene encodes CDR1 SGHTA and CDR2 FQGNSA. CDR3 length: 16 amino acids. The CDR3 here is CASSFSGLRPSYEQYF. Here the CDR3 DNA reads TGTGCCAGCAGCTTTAGTGGACTACGCCCCTCCTACGAGCAGTACTTC.

The chain carries TRBV6-1 and TRBJ2-7; D ambiguous. The germline CDR1 and CDR2 sequences are MNHNS and SASEGT. With 1 base removed from V and 3 bases from J, the gap between germline ends came to 10 bases. CDR3 size: 14 residues. CDR3 amino acids: CASSEGNKHYEQYF. In nucleotides, the CDR3 is TGTGCCAGCAGTGAAGGGAACAAACACTACGAGCAGTACTTC.

Concerning this clonotype: One base away lies a much larger clone, so this may be a sequencing read error. The genes are TRBV29-1 and TRBJ1-2; D ambiguous. Germline V gives CDR1 SQVTM, CDR2 ANQGSEA. The CDR3 is 13 amino acids. The CDR3 loop reads CSVEVTNDYGCTF. CDR3 sequence (DNA): TGCAGCGTTGAAGTGACAAACGACTATGGCTGCACCTTC.